What follows are 29 T cell receptor beta chains derived from one specimen sequenced in a study of T cells in Graves' hyperthyroidism and ophthalmopathy. What was amplified from RNA transcripts were TCR beta CDR3 regions. The primer set for the first-round RT-PCR of the TCR CDR3 was HTBI. TCRdb used MiXCR to reprocess the multiplex PCR reads, holding one entry per CDR3 protein. The sample holds about half a million distinct CDR3 sequences, 20% to 25% seen once. Sequencing input: blood. These receptors all come from a man younger than 30 with Graves' hyperthyroidism.

This sequence joins TRBV6-2 or TRBV6-3 and TRBJ2-5, with TRBD1 matching over 9 bases. The trim removed 0 bases at V and 4 bases at J, leaving 6 bases unmatched. CDR3 length: 16 residues. Germline loops: CDR1 MNHEY, CDR2 SVGEGT. The CDR3 reads CASSYSNRGLTETQYF. CDR3 sequence (DNA): TGTGCCAGCAGTTACTCTAACAGGGGGCTTACAGAGACCCAGTACTTC.

This clonotype came up many times. The rearrangement joins TRBV7-9 to TRBJ1-2; D not certain. Germline V gives CDR1 SEHNR, CDR2 FQNEAQ (reference sequence). V shed 3 bases and J shed 8 bases, with 7 bases lying between them. The CDR3 has 11 amino acids. CDR3 sequence (DNA): TGTGCCAGCAGCTTTCTGGAAGGCTACACCTTC. Protein: CASSFLEGYTF.

This clonotype was observed many times. The V call is TRBV11-2, the J call TRBJ1-1; D is unclear. This CDR3 is built from 13 residues. Germline CDR1 SGHAT, CDR2 FQNNGV. V was pared by 5 bases and J by 2 bases, with 9 bases between. CDR3 bases: TGTGCCAGCAGCCCATTTCGTAACACTGAAGCTTTCTTT. Its translation is CASSPFRNTEAFF.

This clonotype was counted only a few times. V is TRBV12-3 or TRBV12-4 and J is TRBJ1-1; perhaps TRBD1 as D (5 bases). This CDR3 is built from 14 residues. V lost 4 bases to trimming and J lost 6 bases, with 15 bases between them. In DNA form, the CDR3 reads TGTGCCAGCAGTTCCCTGGAGGGGCTTCCTGAAGCTTTCTTT. This gives the protein CASSSLEGLPEAFF.

V is TRBV19 and J is TRBJ1-1, with 8 bases aligning to TRBD1. The CDR3 extends over 15 amino acids. J was trimmed by 5 bases and V by 6 bases; bases with no gene match: 11. Per germline, CDR1 LNHDA and CDR2 SQIVND (reference sequence). The CDR3 DNA is TGTGCCAGTAGCCATTTCCAGGGGGCGCGGACTGAAGCTTTCTTT. Its protein is CASSHFQGARTEAFF.

At least ten counts were recorded for this clonotype. This chain connects TRBV20-1 to TRBJ1-1; D remains ambiguous. Trimming stripped 6 bases from V and 0 bases from J, with 8 bases between. CDR1 and CDR2 (germline): DFQATT, SNEGSKA (reference sequence). CDR3 size: 12 residues. CDR3 region: CSATPMNTEAFF. In DNA form, the CDR3 reads TGCAGTGCAACTCCAATGAACACTGAAGCTTTCTTT.

This clonotype occurred many times. The chain links TRBV7-3 to TRBJ1-1; 8 positions agree with TRBD1. Germline values: CDR1 SGHTA, CDR2 FQGTGA. The CDR3 is made up of 13 amino acids. V lost 4 bases and J lost 4; bases outside the gene matches: 2. DNA of the CDR3: TGTGCCAGCAGCTCGGGACAGGCCACTGAAGCTTTCTTT. Protein: CASSSGQATEAFF.

A few counts support this clonotype. This rearrangement joins TRBV28 to TRBJ2-7; tentative D call: TRBD1 (5 bases). Germline CDR1 MDHEN, CDR2 SYDVKM. With 5 bases removed from V and 5 bases from J, the gap between germline ends came to 16 bases. The CDR3 consists of 14 residues. DNA of the CDR3: TGTGCCAGCAGTCCGTATCAGGGATTCCACGAGCAGTACTTC. It specifies CASSPYQGFHEQYF.

The rearrangement uses TRBV12-3 or TRBV12-4 and TRBJ1-1, with D possibly being TRBD1 (5 bases). The CDR3 sequence is 10 residues long. V lost 8 bases and J 11 bases, leaving 12 bases between the germline ends. The CDR3 region has the DNA TGTGCCAGCTTGAGTGGGGACGCTTTCTTT. Residues: CASLSGDAFF.

The table lists this clonotype with many counts. The chain employs TRBV28 and TRBJ1-1; the D gene is possibly TRBD1 (6 bases). The CDR3 is 17 residues long. Germline V CDR1 and CDR2: MDHEN, SYDVKM. Trimming took 7 bases from V and 0 from J, leaving 21 bases between them. CDR3 protein: CASKGVYRLIMNTEAFF. CDR3 in DNA: TGTGCCAGCAAGGGGGTTTACCGACTCATAATGAACACTGAAGCTTTCTTT.

In its sample, this clonotype was seen many times. The junction does not match germline at one end; this may be a read error. The V gene is TRBV28, the J gene TRBJ2-2, with D maybe TRBD2 (5 bases). CDR3 length: 15 amino acids. Germline CDR1 and CDR2: MDHEN and SYDVKM. The CDR3 DNA is TGTGCCAACAGTTTTGGGCAGTTTGAGGGCGGGGAGCTGTTTTTT. Its translation is CANSFGQFEGGELFF.

This clonotype was detected a few times. The CDR3 loop is CASSSGSVGEQYF. CDR3 sequence (DNA): TGTGCCAGCAGTTCGGGCAGCGTGGGGGAGCAGTACTTC. The chain links TRBV12-3 or TRBV12-4 to TRBJ2-7; D uncertain. This CDR3 is 13 amino acids long. Deletions cut 4 bases from V and 7 bases from J, with 14 bases between.

Comments on this clonotype: A much larger clonotype is one base distant, so this may be a read error. The chain employs TRBV30 and TRBJ1-5; perhaps TRBD1 as D (5 bases). Germline V gene data show CDR1 as GTSNPN and CDR2 as SVGIG (reference sequence). With 2 bases removed from V and 10 bases from J, the gap between germline ends came to 15 bases. This CDR3 has 13 residues. The CDR3, as DNA: TGTGCCTGGAGTACGGGGGTTAGTCATCCCCAGCATTTT. Translating gives CAWSTGVSHPQHF.

The rearrangement uses TRBV6-2 or TRBV6-3 and TRBJ2-7; D unclear. The germline gives CDR1 MNHEY, CDR2 SVGEGT. CDR3 length equals 14 residues. V dropped 2 bases and J dropped 1 base, with 9 bases sitting between them. CDR3 in DNA: TGTGCCAGCAGTTACAAGGCAGCGTCCTACGAGCAGTACTTC. It specifies CASSYKAASYEQYF.

This clonotype occurred many times. The chain combines TRBV6-5 with TRBJ1-1, with 7 bases lining up with TRBD1. With 7 bases clipped from V and 3 bases from J, the junction kept 8 bases outside the gene matches. The V gene's germline CDR1 is MNHEY and CDR2 SVGAGI. The CDR3 spans 14 residues. The CDR3, as DNA: TGTGCCAGCACACTAAGACAGGGAGACACTGAAGCTTTCTTT. The encoded protein is CASTLRQGDTEAFF.

V is TRBV7-9 and J is TRBJ1-2, with a possible D match to TRBD1 (5 bases). The germline V gene has CDR1 SEHNR and CDR2 FQNEAQ (reference sequence). CDR3 length: 14 residues. Deletions cut 5 bases from V and 3 bases from J, with 13 bases between. The DNA for the CDR3 is TGTGCCAGCAGCATAAGGGAGGGACACTATGGCTACACCTTC. Protein: CASSIREGHYGYTF.

In this sample, this clonotype turned up many times. This rearrangement joins TRBV5-1 to TRBJ2-5; D possibly corresponds to TRBD2 (5 bases). In germline, CDR1 is SGHRS, CDR2 YFSETQ. Trimming cost V 3 bases and J 5 bases, with 5 bases left between them. The CDR3 contains 11 residues. The CDR3 region is CASSWEETQYF. The DNA of the CDR3 is TGCGCCAGCAGCTGGGAGGAGACCCAGTACTTC.

The chain couples TRBV11-2 to TRBJ1-2, with TRBD1 matching over 9 bases. The CDR3 extends over 18 amino acids. Trimming took 2 bases from V and 2 from J; bases not matched to a gene: 12. Germline V gives CDR1 SGHAT, CDR2 FQNNGV. This chain's CDR3 is CASSLPPGTGLINYGYTF. DNA for the CDR3: TGTGCCAGCAGCTTACCCCCCGGGACAGGGCTTATCAACTATGGCTACACCTTC. Looking up the rest from reference TRBV11-2 and TRBJ1-2 gives the full variable domain: EAGVAQSPRYKIIEKRQSVAFWCNPISGHATLYWYQQILGQGPKLLIQFQNNGVVDDSQLPKDRFSAERLKGVDSTLKIQPAKLEDSAVYLCASSLPPGTGLINYGYTFGSGTRLTVV.

This clonotype was counted a few times. A much larger clone is a single base away; this may be a read error. The CDR3 ends on some other residue instead of the conserved phenylalanine or tryptophan, so this is likely a read error. This chain links TRBV27 with TRBJ1-1; possible D gene TRBD1, 6 bases. The germline CDR1 and CDR2 sequences are MNHEY and SMNVEV (reference sequence). V was clipped by 2 bases and J by 4 bases, with 11 bases between them. The CDR3 contains 14 residues. CDR3 sequence: CASSLMGAVTEAFL. The CDR3 coding sequence is TGTGCCAGCAGTTTAATGGGGGCAGTCACTGAAGCTTTCTTG.

At least ten counts were recorded for this clonotype. V is TRBV11-2 and J is TRBJ2-2; 11 bases agree with TRBD2. Trimming cost V 4 bases and J 1 base; bases outside gene matches: 8. The CDR3 runs 18 residues. Germline CDR1 SGHAT, CDR2 FQNNGV. CDR3 protein: CASSSTAGTSGNTGELFF. The DNA of the CDR3 is TGTGCCAGCAGCTCTACAGCCGGGACTAGCGGGAACACCGGGGAGCTGTTTTTT.

This clonotype came up many times. V and J are TRBV12-3 or TRBV12-4 and TRBJ1-1; 7 bases are a match to TRBD1. V lost 1 base and J lost 4; bases outside the gene matches: 9. The CDR3 sequence is 16 residues long. The CDR3 loop is CASSLVYRGRGTEAFF. DNA for the CDR3: TGTGCCAGCAGTTTAGTTTACAGGGGCAGGGGCACTGAAGCTTTCTTT.

This clonotype was detected many times. The chain employs TRBV9 and TRBJ1-2; TRBD1 matches 12 bases. Trimming took 0 bases from V and 0 from J; bases not matched to a gene: 9. There are 19 residues in the CDR3. Looked up from germline, CDR1 is SGDLS and CDR2 is YYNGEE. The DNA of the CDR3 is TGTGCCAGCAGCGTAGCCCCGGGGACAGGGGGCGAAGCTAACTATGGCTACACCTTC. This encodes CASSVAPGTGGEANYGYTF.

In its sample, this clonotype was seen many times. The chain uses TRBV7-8 and TRBJ2-7; the D is unclear. Germline V lookup: CDR1 SGHVS, CDR2 FQNEAQ. The CDR3 has 15 residues. Trimming took off 7 bases at V and 6 bases at J, with 22 bases between the two ends. Here the CDR3 reads CASIPGSLTTGEQYF. CDR3 nucleotide sequence: TGTGCCAGCATACCCGGGTCTTTAACTACCGGCGAGCAGTACTTC. Supplemented by reference TRBV7-8 and TRBJ2-7, the full variable domain reads GAGVSQSPRYKVAKRGQDVALRCDPISGHVSLFWYQQALGQGPEFLTYFQNEAQLDKSGLPSDRFFAERPEGSVSTLKIQRTQQEDSAVYLCASIPGSLTTGEQYFGPGTRLTVT.

The table lists this clonotype with a few counts. J is TRBJ2-5 and V is TRBV20-1; perhaps TRBD2 as D (5 bases). CDR3 length: 13 residues. CDR1 and CDR2 from the germline V gene are DFQATT and SNEGSKA (reference sequence). V lost 5 bases, J lost 7 bases, and 17 bases lay in between. The CDR3 spells CSARLTGVGTQYF. In DNA form, the CDR3 reads TGCAGTGCTCGACTGACCGGGGTGGGGACCCAGTACTTC.

The V and J genes are TRBV6-1 and TRBJ1-1; D not resolved. CDR1 and CDR2 (germline): MNHNS, SASEGT. The CDR3 has 11 residues. The V end lost 5 bases, the J end lost 3 bases, and 4 bases lay between the germline ends. The CDR3 DNA follows: TGTGCCAGCAGTCATTACACTGAAGCTTTCTTT. It codes for CASSHYTEAFF.

This clonotype came up many times. The germline gene is not matched at one end of the junction; a read error may be the cause. The chain employs TRBV14 and TRBJ1-2; 8 bases align to TRBD1. The CDR3 covers 13 residues. Germline V CDR1 and CDR2: SGHDN, FVKESK. This chain's CDR3 is CASSQDRGYGYTF. CDR3 coding DNA: TGTGCCAGCAGTCAAGACAGGGGCTATGGCTACACCTTC.

This clonotype was recorded at least ten times. This chain connects TRBV30 to TRBJ1-1; TRBD1 aligns across 8 bases. Trimming cost V 5 bases and J 5 bases; bases outside gene matches: 4. The CDR3 totals 12 residues. The germline V gene encodes CDR1 GTSNPN and CDR2 SVGIG (reference sequence). DNA of the CDR3: TGTGCCTGGGGACAGGGTCGTACTGAAGCTTTCTTT. Its translation: CAWGQGRTEAFF. Looking up the rest from reference TRBV30 and TRBJ1-1 gives the full variable domain: SQTIHQWPATLVQPVGSPLSLECTVEGTSNPNLYWYRQAAGRGLQLLFYSVGIGQISSEVPQNLSASRPQDRQFILSSKKLLLSDSGFYLCAWGQGRTEAFFGQGTRLTVV.

The sample holds many counts of this clonotype. The chain recombines TRBV6-2 or TRBV6-3 with TRBJ1-2; maybe TRBD1 (6 bases). V was shortened by 4 bases and J by 4 bases, with 25 bases between the two germline ends. The germline CDR1 and CDR2 sequences are MNHEY and SVGEGT. The CDR3 consists of 18 residues. CDR3 bases: TGTGCCAGCAGTTCCGGGGGGGCGCAGAACCCTCCTTTCTATGGCTACACCTTC. Its translation is CASSSGGAQNPPFYGYTF.

This clonotype was found a few times. This chain links TRBV28 with TRBJ2-7; D may be TRBD1 (6 bases). CDR1 is MDHEN and CDR2 is SYDVKM in the germline V gene. The CDR3 has 14 amino acids. Trimming pared 3 bases from V and 3 bases from J, leaving 12 bases between. The CDR3: CASSFQKQGYEQYF. The CDR3 nucleotides are TGTGCCAGCAGTTTTCAAAAACAGGGCTACGAGCAGTACTTC.